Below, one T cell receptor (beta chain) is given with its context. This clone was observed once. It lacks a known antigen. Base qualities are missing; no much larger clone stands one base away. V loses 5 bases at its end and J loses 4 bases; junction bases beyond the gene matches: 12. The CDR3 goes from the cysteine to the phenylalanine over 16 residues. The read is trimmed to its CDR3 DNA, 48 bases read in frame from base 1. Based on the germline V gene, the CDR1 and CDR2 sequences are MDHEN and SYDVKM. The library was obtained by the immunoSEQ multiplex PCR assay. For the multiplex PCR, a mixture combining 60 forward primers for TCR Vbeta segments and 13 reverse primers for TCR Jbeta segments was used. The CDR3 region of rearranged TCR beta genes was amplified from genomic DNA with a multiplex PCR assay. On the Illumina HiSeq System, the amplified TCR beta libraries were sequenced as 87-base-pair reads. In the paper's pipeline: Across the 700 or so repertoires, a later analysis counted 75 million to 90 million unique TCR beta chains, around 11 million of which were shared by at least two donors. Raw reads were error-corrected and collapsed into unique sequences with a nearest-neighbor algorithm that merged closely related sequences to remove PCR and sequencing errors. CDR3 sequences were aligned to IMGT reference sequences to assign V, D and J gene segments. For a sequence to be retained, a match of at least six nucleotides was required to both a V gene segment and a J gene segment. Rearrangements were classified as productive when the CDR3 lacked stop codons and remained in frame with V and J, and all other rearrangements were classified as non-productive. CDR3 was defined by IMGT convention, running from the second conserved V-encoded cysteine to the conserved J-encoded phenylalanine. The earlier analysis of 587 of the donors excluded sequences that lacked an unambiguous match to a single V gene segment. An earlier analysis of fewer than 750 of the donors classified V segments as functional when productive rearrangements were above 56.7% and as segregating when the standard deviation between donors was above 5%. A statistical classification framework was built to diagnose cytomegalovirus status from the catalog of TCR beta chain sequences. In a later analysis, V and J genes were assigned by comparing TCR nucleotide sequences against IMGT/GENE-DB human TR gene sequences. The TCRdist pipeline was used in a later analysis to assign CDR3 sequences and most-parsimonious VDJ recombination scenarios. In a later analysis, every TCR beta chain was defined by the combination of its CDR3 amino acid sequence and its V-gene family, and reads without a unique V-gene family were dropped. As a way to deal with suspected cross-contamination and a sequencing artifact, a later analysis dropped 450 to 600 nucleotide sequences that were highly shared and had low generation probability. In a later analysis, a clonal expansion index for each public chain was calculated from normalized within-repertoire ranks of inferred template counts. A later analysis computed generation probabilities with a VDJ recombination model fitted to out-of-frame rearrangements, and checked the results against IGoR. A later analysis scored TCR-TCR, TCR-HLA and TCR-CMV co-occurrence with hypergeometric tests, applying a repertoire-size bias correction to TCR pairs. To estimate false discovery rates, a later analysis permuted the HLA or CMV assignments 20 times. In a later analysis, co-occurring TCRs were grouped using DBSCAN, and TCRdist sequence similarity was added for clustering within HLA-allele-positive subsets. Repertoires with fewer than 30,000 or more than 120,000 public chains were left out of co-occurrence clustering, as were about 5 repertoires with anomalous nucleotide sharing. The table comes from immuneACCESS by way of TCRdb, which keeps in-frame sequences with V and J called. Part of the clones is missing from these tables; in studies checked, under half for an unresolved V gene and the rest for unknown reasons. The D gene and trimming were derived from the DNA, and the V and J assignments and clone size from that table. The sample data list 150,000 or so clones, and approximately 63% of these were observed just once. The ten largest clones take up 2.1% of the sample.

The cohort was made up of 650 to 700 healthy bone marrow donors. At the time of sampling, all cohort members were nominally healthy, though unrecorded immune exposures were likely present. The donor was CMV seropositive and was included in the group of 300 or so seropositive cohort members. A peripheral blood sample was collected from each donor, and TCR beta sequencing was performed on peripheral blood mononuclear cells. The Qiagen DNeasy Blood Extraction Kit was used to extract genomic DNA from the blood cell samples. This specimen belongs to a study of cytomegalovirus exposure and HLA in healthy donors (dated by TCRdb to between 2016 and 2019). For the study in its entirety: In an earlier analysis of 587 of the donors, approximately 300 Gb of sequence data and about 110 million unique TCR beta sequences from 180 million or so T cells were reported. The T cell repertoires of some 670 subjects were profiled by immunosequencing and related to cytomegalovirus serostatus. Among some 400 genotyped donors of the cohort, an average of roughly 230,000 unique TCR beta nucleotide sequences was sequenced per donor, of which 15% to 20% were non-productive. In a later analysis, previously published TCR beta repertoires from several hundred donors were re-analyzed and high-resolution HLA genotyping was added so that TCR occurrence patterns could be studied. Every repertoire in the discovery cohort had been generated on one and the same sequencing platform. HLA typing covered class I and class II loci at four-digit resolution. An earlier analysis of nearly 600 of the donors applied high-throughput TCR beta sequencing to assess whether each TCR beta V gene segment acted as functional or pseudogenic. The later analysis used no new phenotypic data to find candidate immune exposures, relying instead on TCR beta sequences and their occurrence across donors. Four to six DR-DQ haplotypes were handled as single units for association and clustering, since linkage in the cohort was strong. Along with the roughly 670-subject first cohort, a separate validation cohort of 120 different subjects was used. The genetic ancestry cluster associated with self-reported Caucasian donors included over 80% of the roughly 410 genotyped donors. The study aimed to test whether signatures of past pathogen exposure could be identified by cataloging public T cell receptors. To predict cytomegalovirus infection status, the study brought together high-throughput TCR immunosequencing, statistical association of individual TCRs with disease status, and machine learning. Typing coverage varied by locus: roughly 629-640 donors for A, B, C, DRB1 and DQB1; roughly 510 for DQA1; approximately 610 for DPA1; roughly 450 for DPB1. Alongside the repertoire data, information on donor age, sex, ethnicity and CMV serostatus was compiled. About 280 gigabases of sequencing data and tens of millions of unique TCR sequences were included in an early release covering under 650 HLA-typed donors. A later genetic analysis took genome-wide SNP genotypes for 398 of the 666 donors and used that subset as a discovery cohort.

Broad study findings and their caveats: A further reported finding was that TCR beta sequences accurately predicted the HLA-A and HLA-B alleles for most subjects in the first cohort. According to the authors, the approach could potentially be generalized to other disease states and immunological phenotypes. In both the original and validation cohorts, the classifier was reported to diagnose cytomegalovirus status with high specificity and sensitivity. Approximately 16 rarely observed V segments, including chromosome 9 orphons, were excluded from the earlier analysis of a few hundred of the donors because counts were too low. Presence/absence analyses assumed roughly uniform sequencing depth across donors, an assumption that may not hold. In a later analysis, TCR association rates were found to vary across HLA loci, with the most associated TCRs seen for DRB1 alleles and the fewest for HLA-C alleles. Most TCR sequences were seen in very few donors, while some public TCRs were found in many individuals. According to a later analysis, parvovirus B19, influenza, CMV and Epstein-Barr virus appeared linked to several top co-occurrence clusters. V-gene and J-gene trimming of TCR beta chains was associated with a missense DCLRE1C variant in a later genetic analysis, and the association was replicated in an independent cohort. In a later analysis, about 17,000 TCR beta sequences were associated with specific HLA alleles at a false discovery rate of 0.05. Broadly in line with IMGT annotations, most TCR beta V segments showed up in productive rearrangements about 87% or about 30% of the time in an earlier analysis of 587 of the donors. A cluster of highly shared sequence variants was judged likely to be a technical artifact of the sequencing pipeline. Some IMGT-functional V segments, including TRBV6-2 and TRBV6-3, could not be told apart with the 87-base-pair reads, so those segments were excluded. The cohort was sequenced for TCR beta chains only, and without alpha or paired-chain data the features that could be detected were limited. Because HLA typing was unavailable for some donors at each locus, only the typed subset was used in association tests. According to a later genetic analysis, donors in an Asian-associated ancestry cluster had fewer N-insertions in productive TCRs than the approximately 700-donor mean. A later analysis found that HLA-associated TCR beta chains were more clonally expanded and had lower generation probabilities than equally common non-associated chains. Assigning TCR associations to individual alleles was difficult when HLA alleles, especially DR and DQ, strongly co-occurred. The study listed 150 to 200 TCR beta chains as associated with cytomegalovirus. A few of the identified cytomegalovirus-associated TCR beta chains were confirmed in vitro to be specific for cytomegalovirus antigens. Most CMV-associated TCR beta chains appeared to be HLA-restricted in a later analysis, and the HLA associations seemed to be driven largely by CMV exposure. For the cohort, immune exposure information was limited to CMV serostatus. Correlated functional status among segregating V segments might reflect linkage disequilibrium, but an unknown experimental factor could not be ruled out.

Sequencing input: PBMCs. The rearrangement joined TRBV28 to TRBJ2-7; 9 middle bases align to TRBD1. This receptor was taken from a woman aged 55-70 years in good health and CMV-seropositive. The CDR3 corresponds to CASSLTGTGKVYEQYF. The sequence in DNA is TGTGCCAGCAGTCTAACCGGGACAGGGAAGGTTTACGAGCAGTACTTC.